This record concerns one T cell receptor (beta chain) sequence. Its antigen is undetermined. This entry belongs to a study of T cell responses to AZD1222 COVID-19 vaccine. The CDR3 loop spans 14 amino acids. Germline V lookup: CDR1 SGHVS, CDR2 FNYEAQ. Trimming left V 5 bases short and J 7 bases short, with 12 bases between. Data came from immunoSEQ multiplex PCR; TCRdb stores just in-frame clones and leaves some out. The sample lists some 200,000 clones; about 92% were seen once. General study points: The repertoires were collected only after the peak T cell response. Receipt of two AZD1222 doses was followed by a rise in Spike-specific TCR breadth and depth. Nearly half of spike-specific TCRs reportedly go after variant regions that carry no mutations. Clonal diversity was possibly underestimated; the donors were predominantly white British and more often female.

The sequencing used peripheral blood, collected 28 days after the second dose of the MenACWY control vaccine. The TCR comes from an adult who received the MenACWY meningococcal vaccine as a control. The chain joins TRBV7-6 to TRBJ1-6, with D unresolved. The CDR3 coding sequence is TGTGCCAGCAGCGCCCCAGGCTCAAATTCACCCCTCCACTTT. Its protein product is CASSAPGSNSPLHF.